This passage covers 14 T cell receptor beta chains from one sample sequenced in a study of CD8+ T cells in alopecia areata. Reverse transcribed after extraction, RNA yielded cDNA as the sequencing template. TCRdb's copy holds only in-frame clones and misses some; the assay was immunoSEQ multiplex PCR. The profile shows around 35,000 clones, 55% of them singletons. Sample: NKG2D-high CD8+ T cells sorted from blood. The receptors stem from a human donor with alopecia areata.

This clone was observed once. This chain links TRBV5-1 with TRBJ2-3; 9 nucleotides line up with TRBD1. Trimming took 3 bases from V and 3 from J; bases not matched to a gene: 5. This CDR3 contains 15 residues. Germline V gene lookup returns CDR1 SGHRS and CDR2 YFSETQ. In DNA, the CDR3 is TGCGCCAGCAGCTCGGACAGGGGCCGAACAGATACGCAGTATTTT. It specifies CASSSDRGRTDTQYF. The whole variable domain, remainder taken from reference TRBV5-1 and TRBJ2-3, is KAGVTQTPRYLIKTRGQQVTLSCSPISGHRSVSWYQQTPGQGLQFLFEYFSETQRNKGNFPGRFSGRQFSNSRSEMNVSTLELGDSALYLCASSSDRGRTDTQYFGPGTRLTVL.

This clone was recorded a few times. This rearrangement joins TRBV5-8 to TRBJ1-2, with D possibly matching TRBD1 (5 bases). Germline V gene sequence: CDR1 SGHTS, CDR2 YDEGEE. CDR3 length: 15 amino acids. Trimming left V 4 bases short and J 0 bases short, with 13 bases between. The CDR3 here is CASSRQGISNYGYTF. CDR3 nucleotides: TGTGCCAGCAGCCGCCAGGGAATCTCTAACTATGGCTACACCTTC.

The sample holds many counts of this clone. The chain links TRBV18 to TRBJ2-7, with D perhaps TRBD2 (6 bases). The CDR3 sequence is 15 residues long. V was shortened by 0 bases and J by 2 bases, with 11 bases between the two germline ends. The germline V gene encodes CDR1 KGHSH and CDR2 LQKENI. DNA of the CDR3: TGTGCCAGCTCACCACCGGCTAGCGTTCCCTACGAGCAGTACTTC. It yields the protein CASSPPASVPYEQYF.

As DNA, the CDR3 is TGTGCCAGCAGCTCGAAGGACAGGGCAAACAATCAGCCCCAGCATTTT. This codes for CASSSKDRANNQPQHF. The chain uses TRBV5-4 and TRBJ1-5, with TRBD1 matching over 8 bases. The CDR3 runs to 16 residues. With V trimmed by 3 bases and J by 3 bases, 8 bases remained unmatched. The germline V gene encodes CDR1 SGHNT and CDR2 YYREEE (reference sequence). The full variable domain, with the rest looked up from reference TRBV5-4 and TRBJ1-5, is ETGVTQSPTHLIKTRGQQVTLRCSSQSGHNTVSWYQQALGQGPQFIFQYYREEENGRGNFPPRFSGLQFPNYSSELNVNALELDDSALYLCASSSKDRANNQPQHFGDGTRLSIL.

The rearrangement joins TRBV6-5 to TRBJ2-3, with 8 nucleotides matching TRBD2. CDR1 is MNHEY, CDR2 SVGAGI, per germline. The CDR3 covers 15 residues. V gave up 10 bases and J gave up 6 bases; unmatched junction bases: 15. CDR3 amino acids: CAISTASGSKDTQYF. The DNA of the CDR3 is TGTGCCATCTCTACGGCTAGCGGGTCTAAGGATACGCAGTATTTT.

This clone has only a few counts. The gene calls are TRBV21-1 and TRBJ2-6. TRBV21-1 is labeled a pseudogene. The CDR3 runs 16 residues. The CDR3 spells CASSLTTVSGANVLTF. As DNA, the CDR3 is TGTGCCAGCAGCTTAACGACGGTCTCTGGGGCCAACGTCCTGACTTTC.

This clone was seen only once. The CDR3 loop reads CASRVTGGNSPLHF. The CDR3, as DNA: TGTGCCAGCAGAGTAACAGGGGGAAATTCACCCCTCCACTTT. The genes are TRBV7-9 and TRBJ1-6, with TRBD1 identical over 8 bases. This CDR3 is 14 amino acids long. Germline loops: CDR1 SEHNR, CDR2 FQNEAQ (reference sequence). V gave up 6 bases and J gave up 7 bases; unmatched junction bases: 5.

V is TRBV7-9 and J is TRBJ2-1; 9 bases line up with TRBD1. Trimming at V came to 7 bases and at J to 8 bases, leaving 15 bases not matched to a gene. The CDR3 runs to 16 residues. CDR1 and CDR2 from the germline V gene are SEHNR and FQNEAQ (reference sequence). CDR3 residues: CASNAEGQGSYDEQFF. The CDR3 DNA sequence: TGTGCCAGCAACGCCGAGGGACAGGGATCTTACGATGAGCAGTTCTTC.

This clone was detected a few times. The chain links TRBV19 to TRBJ2-7; 10 bases map to TRBD2. The CDR3 has 14 amino acids. V was clipped by 6 bases and J by 6 bases; unmatched bases: 8. From germline, CDR1 is LNHDA and CDR2 SQIVND (reference sequence). CDR3 nucleotide sequence: TGTGCCAGTAGCGGACTAGCGGACCTTCCCGAGCAGTACTTC. This translates into CASSGLADLPEQYF.

V gene TRBV9 combines with J gene TRBJ1-1; possibly TRBD1 for D (5 bases). Trimming left V 3 bases short and J 6 bases short, with 18 bases between. This CDR3 is built from 15 residues. Per the germline V gene, CDR1 is SGDLS and CDR2 is YYNGEE. The CDR3 nucleotides read TGTGCCAGCAGCGGCGCCAACAGGTTGGGCGCTGAAGCTTTCTTT. Encoded protein: CASSGANRLGAEAFF.

V usage is TRBV19 and J usage is TRBJ2-1, with D perhaps TRBD2 (6 bases). Between the trimmed V and J ends, which lost 10 bases and 0 bases, there was a span of 13 bases. Looked up from germline, CDR1 is LNHDA and CDR2 is SQIVND (reference sequence). The CDR3 totals 14 residues. In DNA form, the CDR3 reads TGTGCCACCTCATGGGGGGTCTCCTACAATGAGCAGTTCTTC. This encodes CATSWGVSYNEQFF.

This sequence joins TRBV7-2 and TRBJ2-1; D is perhaps TRBD1 or TRBD2 (5 bases each). The CDR3 runs 15 residues. The germline V gene encodes CDR1 SGHTA and CDR2 FQGNSA. Trimming took 5 bases from V and 0 from J, leaving 11 bases between them. CDR3 amino acids: CASSPEGFSYNEQFF. In nucleotides, the CDR3 is TGTGCCAGCAGCCCCGAGGGGTTCTCCTACAATGAGCAGTTCTTC. The full variable domain, in which reference TRBV7-2 and TRBJ2-1 provide the parts outside the CDR3, is GAGVSQSPSNKVTEKGKDVELRCDPISGHTALYWYRQSLGQGLEFLIYFQGNSAPDKSGLPSDRFSAERTGGSVSTLTIQRTQQEDSAVYLCASSPEGFSYNEQFFGPGTRLTVL.

CDR3 in DNA: TGTGCCAGCAGCTTACGGGTCTCGGGCAGGTTCTACGAGCAGTACTTC. It translates to CASSLRVSGRFYEQYF. The V gene is TRBV11-2, the J gene TRBJ2-7, with no clear D. The CDR3 spans 16 residues. V was trimmed by 2 bases and J by 3 bases, leaving 17 bases between them. CDR1 is SGHAT and CDR2 is FQNNGV in the germline V gene.

This chain uses TRBV7-2 with TRBJ2-7, with D perhaps TRBD1 (5 bases). The CDR3 consists of 14 residues. V shed 5 bases and J shed 3 bases, with 14 bases lying between them. The germline V gene encodes CDR1 SGHTA and CDR2 FQGNSA. CDR3 in DNA: TGTGCCAGCAGCCCTGACAGATTCTTCTACGAGCAGTACTTC. Amino acids: CASSPDRFFYEQYF.